This T cell receptor (beta chain) was observed in a study of blood T cell repertoires in COVID-19. Study information: In each case, the material was cDNA or gDNA derived from T cells, B-cell-depleted T cells, or PBMCs.

Germline-derived CDR1 and CDR2 are SGDLS and YYNGEE. The CDR3 is 13 amino acids. The V segment lost 0 bases and the J segment 7 bases; nucleotides outside the gene matches: 2. Profiled with immunoSEQ multiplex PCR; TCRdb holds only in-frame clones, not every one. The data contain about 95,000 clones, around 80% of them singletons. The clonotype originates from a human donor in a cohort sampled during active COVID-19. This rearrangement joins TRBV9 to TRBJ1-1, with TRBD1 matching 8 bases. The specimen sequenced was peripheral blood. The CDR3 DNA reads TGTGCCAGCAGCGTAGGGACAGGGCGTGAAGCTTTCTTT. Amino acids: CASSVGTGREAFF.